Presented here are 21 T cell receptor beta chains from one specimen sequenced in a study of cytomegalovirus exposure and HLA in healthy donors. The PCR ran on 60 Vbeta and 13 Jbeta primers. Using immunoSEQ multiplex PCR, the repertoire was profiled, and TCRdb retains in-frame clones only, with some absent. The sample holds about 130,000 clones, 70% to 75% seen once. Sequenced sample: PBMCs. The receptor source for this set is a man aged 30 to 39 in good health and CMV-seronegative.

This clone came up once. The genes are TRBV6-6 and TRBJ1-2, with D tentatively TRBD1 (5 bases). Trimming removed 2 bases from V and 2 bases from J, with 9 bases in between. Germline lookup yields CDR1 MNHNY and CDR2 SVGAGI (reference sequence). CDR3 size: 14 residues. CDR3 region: CASSYVAGNYGYTF. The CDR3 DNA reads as TGTGCCAGCAGTTACGTCGCAGGGAACTATGGCTACACCTTC.

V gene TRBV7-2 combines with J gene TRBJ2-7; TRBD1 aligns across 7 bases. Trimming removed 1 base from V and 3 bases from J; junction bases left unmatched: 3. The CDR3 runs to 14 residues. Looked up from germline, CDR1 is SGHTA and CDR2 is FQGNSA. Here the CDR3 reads CASSLGQGDYEQYF. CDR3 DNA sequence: TGTGCCAGCAGCTTAGGACAGGGCGACTACGAGCAGTACTTC.

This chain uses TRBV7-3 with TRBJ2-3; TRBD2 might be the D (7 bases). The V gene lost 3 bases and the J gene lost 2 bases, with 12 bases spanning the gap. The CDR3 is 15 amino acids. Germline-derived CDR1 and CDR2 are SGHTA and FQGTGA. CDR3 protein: CASSFTAGATDTQYF. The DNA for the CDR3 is TGTGCCAGCAGCTTCACGGCGGGGGCCACAGATACGCAGTATTTT.

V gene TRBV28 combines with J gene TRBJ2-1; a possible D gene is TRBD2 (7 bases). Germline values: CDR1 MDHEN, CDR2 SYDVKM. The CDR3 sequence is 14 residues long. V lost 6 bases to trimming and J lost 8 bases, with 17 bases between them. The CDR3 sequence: CASSRGGSIDEQFF. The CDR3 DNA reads TGTGCCAGCAGCCGCGGGGGCTCTATCGATGAGCAGTTCTTC.

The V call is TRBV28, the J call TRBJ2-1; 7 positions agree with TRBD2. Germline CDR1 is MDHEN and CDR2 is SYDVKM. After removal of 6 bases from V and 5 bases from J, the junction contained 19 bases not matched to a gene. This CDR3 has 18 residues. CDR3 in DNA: TGTGCCAGCAGAACCCTAGCGGCACTAGGAATTTGGGACAATGAGCAGTTCTTC. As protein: CASRTLAALGIWDNEQFF.

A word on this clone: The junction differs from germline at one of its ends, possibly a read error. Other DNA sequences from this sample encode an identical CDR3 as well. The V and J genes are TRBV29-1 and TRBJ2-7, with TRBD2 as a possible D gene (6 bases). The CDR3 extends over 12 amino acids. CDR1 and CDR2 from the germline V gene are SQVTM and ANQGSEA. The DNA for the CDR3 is TGCAGTGTTGAGGAGTCTAGCGAGGAGCAGTACTTC. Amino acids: CSVEESSEEQYF.

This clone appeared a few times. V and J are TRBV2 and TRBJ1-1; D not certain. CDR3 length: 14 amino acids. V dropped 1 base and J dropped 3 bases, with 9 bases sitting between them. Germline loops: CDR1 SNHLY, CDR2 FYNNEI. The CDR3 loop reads CASSEGRGYTEAFF. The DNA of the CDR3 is TGTGCCAGCAGTGAAGGGCGGGGTTACACTGAAGCTTTCTTT.

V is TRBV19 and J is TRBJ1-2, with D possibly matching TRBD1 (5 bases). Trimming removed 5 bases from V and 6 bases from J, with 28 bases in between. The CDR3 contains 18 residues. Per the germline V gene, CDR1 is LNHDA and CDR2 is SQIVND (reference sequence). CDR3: CASSSNYGQSHSNDGYTF. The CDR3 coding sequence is TGTGCCAGTAGTTCGAACTATGGACAATCTCACTCCAATGATGGCTACACCTTC. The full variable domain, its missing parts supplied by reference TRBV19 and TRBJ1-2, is DGGITQSPKYLFRKEGQNVTLSCEQNLNHDAMYWYRQDPGQGLRLIYYSQIVNDFQKGDIAEGYSVSREKKESFPLTVTSAQKNPTAFYLCASSSNYGQSHSNDGYTFGSGTRLTVV.

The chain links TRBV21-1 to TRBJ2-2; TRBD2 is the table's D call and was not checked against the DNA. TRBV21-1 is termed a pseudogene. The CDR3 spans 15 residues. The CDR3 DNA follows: TGTGCCGCAAATTTCGGGGGGGCAAACACCGGGGAGCTGTTTTTT. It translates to CAANFGGANTGELFF.

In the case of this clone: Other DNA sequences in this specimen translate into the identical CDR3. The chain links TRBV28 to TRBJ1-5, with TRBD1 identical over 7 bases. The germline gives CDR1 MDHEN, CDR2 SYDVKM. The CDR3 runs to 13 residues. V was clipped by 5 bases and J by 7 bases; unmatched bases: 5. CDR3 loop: CASSLTGNQPQHF. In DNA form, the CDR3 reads TGTGCCAGCAGTCTGACAGGGAACCAGCCCCAGCATTTT.

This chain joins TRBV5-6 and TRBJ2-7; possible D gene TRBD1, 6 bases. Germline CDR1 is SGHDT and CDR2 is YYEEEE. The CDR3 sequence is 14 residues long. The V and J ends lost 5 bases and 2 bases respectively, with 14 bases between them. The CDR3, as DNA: TGTGCCAGCAGGTCGTGGGACATAACCTACGAGCAGTACTTC. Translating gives CASRSWDITYEQYF.

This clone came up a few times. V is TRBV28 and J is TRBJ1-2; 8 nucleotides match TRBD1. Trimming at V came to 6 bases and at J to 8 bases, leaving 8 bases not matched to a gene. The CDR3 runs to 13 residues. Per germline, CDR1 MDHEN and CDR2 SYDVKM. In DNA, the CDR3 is TGTGCCAGCAGCCAACAGGGGGTGAGAGGCTACACCTTC. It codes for CASSQQGVRGYTF.

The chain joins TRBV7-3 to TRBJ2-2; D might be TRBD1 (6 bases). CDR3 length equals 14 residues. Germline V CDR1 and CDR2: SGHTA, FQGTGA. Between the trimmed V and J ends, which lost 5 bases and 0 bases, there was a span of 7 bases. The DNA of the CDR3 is TGTGCCAGCAGCAGGACAGCGAACACCGGGGAGCTGTTTTTT. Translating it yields CASSRTANTGELFF.

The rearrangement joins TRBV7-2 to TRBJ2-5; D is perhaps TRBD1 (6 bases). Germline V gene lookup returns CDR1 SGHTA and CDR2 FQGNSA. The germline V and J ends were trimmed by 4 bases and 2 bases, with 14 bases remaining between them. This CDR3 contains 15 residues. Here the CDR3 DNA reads TGTGCCAGCAGCTGGGGGCAGGGGTGGCAAGAGACCCAGTACTTC. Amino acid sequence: CASSWGQGWQETQYF.

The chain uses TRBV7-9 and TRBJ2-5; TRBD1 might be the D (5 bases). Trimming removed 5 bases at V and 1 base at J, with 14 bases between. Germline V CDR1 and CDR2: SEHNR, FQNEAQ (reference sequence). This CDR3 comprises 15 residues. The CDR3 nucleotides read TGTGCCAGCAGCGAAATGGGGCAGTTCCAAGAGACCCAGTACTTC. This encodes CASSEMGQFQETQYF. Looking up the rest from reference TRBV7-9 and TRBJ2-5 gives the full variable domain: DTGVSQNPRHKITKRGQNVTFRCDPISEHNRLYWYRQTLGQGPEFLTYFQNEAQLEKSRLLSDRFSAERPKGSFSTLEIQRTEQGDSAMYLCASSEMGQFQETQYFGPGTRLLVL.

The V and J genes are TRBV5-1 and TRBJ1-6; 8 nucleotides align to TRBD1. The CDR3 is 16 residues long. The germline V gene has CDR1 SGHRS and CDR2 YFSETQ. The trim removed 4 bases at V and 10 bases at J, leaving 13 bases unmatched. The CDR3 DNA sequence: TGCGCCAGCAGCCGCGCCCAAGACAGGGGAGTCTCACCCCTCCACTTT. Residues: CASSRAQDRGVSPLHF.

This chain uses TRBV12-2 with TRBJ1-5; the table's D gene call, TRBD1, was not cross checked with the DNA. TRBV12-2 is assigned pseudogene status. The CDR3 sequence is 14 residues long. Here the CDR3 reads CARWAGTKKRPQHF. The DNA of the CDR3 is TGTGCAAGGTGGGCCGGGACAAAGAAACGGCCCCAGCATTTT.

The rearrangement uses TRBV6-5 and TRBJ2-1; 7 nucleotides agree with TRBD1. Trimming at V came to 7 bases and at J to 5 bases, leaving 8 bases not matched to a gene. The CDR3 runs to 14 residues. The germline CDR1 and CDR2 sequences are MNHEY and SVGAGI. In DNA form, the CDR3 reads TGTGCCAGCACCGACCAAGACAGGGACAATGAGCAGTTCTTC. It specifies CASTDQDRDNEQFF.

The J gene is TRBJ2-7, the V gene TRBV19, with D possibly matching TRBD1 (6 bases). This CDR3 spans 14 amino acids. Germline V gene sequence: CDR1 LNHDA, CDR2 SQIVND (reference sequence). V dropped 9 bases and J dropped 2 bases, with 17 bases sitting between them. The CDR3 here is CARGFAQGAYEQYF. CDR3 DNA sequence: TGTGCCAGGGGTTTCGCACAGGGAGCCTACGAGCAGTACTTC.

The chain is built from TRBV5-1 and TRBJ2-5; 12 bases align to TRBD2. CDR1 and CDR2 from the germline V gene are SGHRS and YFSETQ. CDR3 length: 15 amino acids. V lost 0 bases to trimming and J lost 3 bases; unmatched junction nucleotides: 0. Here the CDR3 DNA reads TGCGCCAGCAGCTTGGGGACTAGCGGGGAAGAGACCCAGTACTTC. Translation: CASSLGTSGEETQYF.

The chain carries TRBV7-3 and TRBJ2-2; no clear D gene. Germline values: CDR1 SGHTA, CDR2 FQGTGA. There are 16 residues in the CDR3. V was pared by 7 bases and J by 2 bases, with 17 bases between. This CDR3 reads CASKNSQNPNTGELFF. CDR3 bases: TGTGCCAGCAAGAATTCTCAGAATCCAAACACCGGGGAGCTGTTTTTT.